This T cell receptor (beta chain) was sequenced for a study of CD8+ T cells in alopecia areata. Overall study findings and caveats: The study found TCR sharing across patients less clear than in mice, possibly for HLA reasons. Scalp lesions, especially in alopecia totalis/universalis, had higher clonality than normal scalp. Scalp samples also contribute reads from the resident alphabeta T cells found in normal skin.

V lost 5 bases, J lost 0 bases, and 11 bases lay in between. Germline assignment: CDR1 MNHEY and CDR2 SMNVEV (reference sequence). The CDR3 spans 16 residues. The authors extracted RNA and reverse transcribed it into cDNA as the sequencing template. Here immunoSEQ multiplex PCR was the method, and the copy in TCRdb shows in-frame clones only, minus some. The sample records 120,000 to 150,000 clones, about three fifths being singletons. Concerning this clone: Its antigen is not known.

Cell sorting on a FACSAria was used to separate CD4+ and CD8+ T cells from the PBMCs. The source material was CD8+ T cells sorted from blood. The clonotype comes from a human donor in good health. This sequence joins TRBV27 and TRBJ2-6, with D possibly TRBD1 on 5 matching bases. DNA for the CDR3: TGTGCCAGCAGTCAGACAGTCCCCTCTGGGGCCAACGTCCTGACTTTC. Protein product: CASSQTVPSGANVLTF.